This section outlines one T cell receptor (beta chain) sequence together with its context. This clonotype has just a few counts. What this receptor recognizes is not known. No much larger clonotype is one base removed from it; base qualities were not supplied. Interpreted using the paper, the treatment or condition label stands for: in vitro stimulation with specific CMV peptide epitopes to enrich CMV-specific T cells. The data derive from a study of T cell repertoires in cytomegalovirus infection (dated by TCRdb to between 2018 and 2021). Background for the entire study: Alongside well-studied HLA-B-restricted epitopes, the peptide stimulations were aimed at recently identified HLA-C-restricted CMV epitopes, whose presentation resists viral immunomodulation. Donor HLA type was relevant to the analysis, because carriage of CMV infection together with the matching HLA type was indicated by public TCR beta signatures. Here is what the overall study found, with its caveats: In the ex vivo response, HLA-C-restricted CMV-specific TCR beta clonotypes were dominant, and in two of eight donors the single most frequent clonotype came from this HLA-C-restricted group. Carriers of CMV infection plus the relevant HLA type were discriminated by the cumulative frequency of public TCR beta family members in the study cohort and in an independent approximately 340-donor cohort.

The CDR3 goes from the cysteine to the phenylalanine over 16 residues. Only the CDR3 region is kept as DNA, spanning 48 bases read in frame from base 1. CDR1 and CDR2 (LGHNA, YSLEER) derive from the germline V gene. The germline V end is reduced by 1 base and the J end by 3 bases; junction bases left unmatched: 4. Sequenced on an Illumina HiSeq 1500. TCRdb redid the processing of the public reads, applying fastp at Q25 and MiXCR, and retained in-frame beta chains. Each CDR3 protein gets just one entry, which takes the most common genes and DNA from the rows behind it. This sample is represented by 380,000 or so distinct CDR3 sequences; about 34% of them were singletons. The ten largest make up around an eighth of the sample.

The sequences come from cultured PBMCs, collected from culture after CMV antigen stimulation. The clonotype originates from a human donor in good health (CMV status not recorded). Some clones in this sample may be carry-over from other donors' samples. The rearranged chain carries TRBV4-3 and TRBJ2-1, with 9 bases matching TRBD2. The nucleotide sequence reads TGCGCCAGCAGCCAAGTGGGAGCGGGAGGCTACAATGAGCAGTTCTTC. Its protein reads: CASSQVGAGGYNEQFF.